These 21 T cell receptor beta chains were all obtained from the same sample, sequenced in a study of blood T cell repertoires in COVID-19. Measured with immunoSEQ multiplex PCR; TCRdb has only the in-frame clones, and not every one. The sample holds 330,000 or so clones, over 85% seen once. Input material: peripheral blood. Receptors originate from a woman in her sixties or seventies with COVID-19, enrolled during active disease.

The V call is TRBV21-1, the J call TRBJ1-1; the D call TRBD1 from the table was never checked on the DNA. TRBV21-1 is a recognized pseudogene. CDR3 size: 15 residues. Written as DNA, the CDR3 is TGTGCCAGCAGCAATCTGGGACACCAGAACACTGAAGCTTTCTTT. Its translation: CASSNLGHQNTEAFF.

This chain uses TRBV19 with TRBJ1-4; maybe TRBD1 (6 bases). This CDR3 has 15 residues. Germline V gives CDR1 LNHDA, CDR2 SQIVND (reference sequence). Between the trimmed V and J ends, which lost 1 base and 11 bases, there was a span of 17 bases. The CDR3 sequence is CASSIGDRPLRKLFF. CDR3 DNA: TGTGCCAGTAGTATAGGAGACAGGCCCTTGAGGAAACTGTTTTTT.

This CDR3 is CAISERLGQRNEKLFF. CDR3 bases: TGTGCCATCAGTGAGAGGCTGGGGCAGCGTAATGAAAAACTGTTTTTT. The V call is TRBV10-3, the J call TRBJ1-4; a possible D gene is TRBD1 (5 bases). This CDR3 region has 16 residues. In germline, CDR1 is ENHRY, CDR2 SYGVKD. V lost 2 bases to trimming and J lost 4 bases, with 14 bases between them.

The chain joins TRBV29-1 to TRBJ1-2; TRBD1 aligns across 7 bases. This CDR3 contains 14 residues. The V gene's germline CDR1 is SQVTM and CDR2 ANQGSEA. With V trimmed by 4 bases and J by 3 bases, 8 bases remained unmatched. Written as DNA, the CDR3 is TGCAGCGTTGGGCAACCGGGACAGTACTATGGCTACACCTTC. Translating it yields CSVGQPGQYYGYTF.

The V and J genes are TRBV5-6 and TRBJ1-3; 7 nucleotides align to TRBD1. The V segment lost 2 bases and the J segment 2 bases; nucleotides outside the gene matches: 4. This CDR3 region has 15 residues. The germline gives CDR1 SGHDT, CDR2 YYEEEE. Here the CDR3 reads CASSFVTGAGNTIYF. In nucleotides, the CDR3 is TGTGCCAGCAGCTTCGTCACAGGGGCTGGAAACACCATATATTTT.

The chain joins TRBV18 to TRBJ1-2; TRBD1 aligns across 12 bases. Trimming cost V 2 bases and J 6 bases; bases outside gene matches: 7. The CDR3 has 16 amino acids. Germline CDR1 and CDR2: KGHSH and LQKENI. CDR3 sequence reads: CASSPIGTGGFHGYTF. In DNA, the CDR3 is TGTGCCAGCTCACCAATTGGGACAGGGGGCTTTCATGGCTACACCTTC. The variable domain in full, completed from reference TRBV18 and TRBJ1-2, reads NAGVMQNPRHLVRRRGQEARLRCSPMKGHSHVYWYRQLPEEGLKFMVYLQKENIIDESGMPKERFSAEFPKEGPSILRIQQVVRGDSAAYFCASSPIGTGGFHGYTFGSGTRLTVV.

V and J are TRBV9 and TRBJ1-5; D is uncertain. The V gene's germline CDR1 is SGDLS and CDR2 YYNGEE. CDR3 length: 16 residues. V lost 0 bases to trimming and J lost 6 bases, with 16 bases between them. The CDR3 nucleotides read TGTGCCAGCAGCGTAGCGAAGGCACCCTCGGGTCAGCCCCAGCATTTT. Translated, it gives CASSVAKAPSGQPQHF. The full variable domain, its missing parts supplied by reference TRBV9 and TRBJ1-5, is DSGVTQTPKHLITATGQRVTLRCSPRSGDLSVYWYQQSLDQGLQFLIQYYNGEERAKGNILERFSAQQFPDLHSELNLSSLELGDSALYFCASSVAKAPSGQPQHFGDGTRLSIL.

The chain carries TRBV10-3 and TRBJ1-1; a possible D gene is TRBD1 (5 bases). Trimming removed 3 bases from V and 1 base from J, with 12 bases in between. This CDR3 region has 15 residues. Germline V CDR1 and CDR2: ENHRY, SYGVKD. The CDR3 DNA reads as TGTGCCATCAGTGATTCGGGGGAAGCGAACACTGAAGCTTTCTTT. It specifies CAISDSGEANTEAFF.

V is TRBV24-1 and J is TRBJ1-2; D not resolved. The CDR3 sequence is 12 residues long. V shed 3 bases and J shed 8 bases, with 9 bases lying between them. Germline V gene data show CDR1 as KGHDR and CDR2 as SFDVKD. In DNA form, the CDR3 reads TGTGCCACCAGTGATGCCCACTTCGGCTACACCTTC. It specifies CATSDAHFGYTF.

In nucleotides, the CDR3 is TGTGCCACCAGCAGAGAAACAGGGAACACTGAAGCTTTCTTT. It specifies CATSRETGNTEAFF. The chain uses TRBV15 and TRBJ1-1, with a possible D match to TRBD1 (5 bases). This CDR3 spans 14 amino acids. The germline CDR1 and CDR2 sequences are LNHNV and YYDKDF (reference sequence). V shed 0 bases and J shed 1 base, with 6 bases lying between them.

J is TRBJ1-2 and V is TRBV3-1 (or the pseudogene TRBV3-2); no clear D. The V gene lost 6 bases and the J gene lost 8 bases, with 13 bases spanning the gap. The CDR3 is made up of 12 amino acids. The germline gives CDR1 LGHDT, CDR2 YNNKEL (reference sequence). The CDR3 DNA sequence: TGTGCCAGCAGTACTGACATAAACGGCTACACCTTC. This encodes CASSTDINGYTF.

This chain joins TRBV19 and TRBJ2-1; perhaps TRBD2 as D (6 bases). This CDR3 is 15 amino acids long. The ends were cut back, 6 bases at V and 0 bases at J, with 12 bases in the middle. Germline V gives CDR1 LNHDA, CDR2 SQIVND (reference sequence). As DNA, the CDR3 is TGTGCCAGTAGATCTGGGACTGCCTCCTACAATGAGCAGTTCTTC. It translates to CASRSGTASYNEQFF.

This rearrangement joins TRBV7-2 to TRBJ1-1; possible D gene TRBD1, 6 bases. Germline loops: CDR1 SGHTA, CDR2 FQGNSA. The CDR3 has 13 residues. V lost 3 bases and J 7 bases, leaving 12 bases between the germline ends. CDR3 bases: TGTGCCAGCAGCTTGAACAGGGTTGGTGAAGCTTTCTTT. It yields the protein CASSLNRVGEAFF.

CDR3 region: CASSITTGSGANVLTF. The DNA for the CDR3 is TGTGCCAGCAGCATCACGACAGGGAGTGGGGCCAACGTCCTGACTTTC. The gene calls are TRBV7-9 and TRBJ2-6; TRBD1 matches 7 bases. Germline CDR1 is SEHNR and CDR2 is FQNEAQ (reference sequence). Trimming removed 5 bases from V and 3 bases from J; junction bases left unmatched: 7. The CDR3 has 16 amino acids.

V is TRBV5-1 and J is TRBJ2-3; D ambiguous. The V end was cut by 0 bases, the J end by 2 bases, with 7 bases between. Looked up from germline, CDR1 is SGHRS and CDR2 is YFSETQ. The CDR3 length is 14 residues. CDR3: CASSLGRVTDTQYF. The DNA of the CDR3 is TGCGCCAGCAGCTTGGGTCGAGTCACAGATACGCAGTATTTT.

The chain carries TRBV5-4 and TRBJ1-1; the match to TRBD1 covers 8 bases. This CDR3 is built from 15 residues. The germline V gene has CDR1 SGHNT and CDR2 YYREEE (reference sequence). V trimming: 4 bases; J trimming: 5 bases; junction bases outside the gene matches: 10. DNA for the CDR3: TGTGCCAGCAGCAGTCAAGCAGGGGGCCGGACTGAAGCTTTCTTT. Amino acid sequence: CASSSQAGGRTEAFF.

The chain recombines TRBV3-1 (or the pseudogene TRBV3-2) with TRBJ2-2, with 10 bases aligning to TRBD1. The CDR3 is 16 residues long. The germline V gene encodes CDR1 LGHDT and CDR2 YNNKEL (reference sequence). V dropped 5 bases and J dropped 2; count of bases not matched to a gene: 5. CDR3 nucleotides: TGTGCCAGCAGCTACGACAGGGGGCACAACACCGGGGAGCTGTTTTTT. Its protein product is CASSYDRGHNTGELFF.

This clone was counted only a few times. The chain carries TRBV10-3 and TRBJ2-7, with 13 bases fitting TRBD2. CDR3 size: 16 residues. CDR1 is ENHRY, CDR2 SYGVKD, per germline. Losses at the gene ends were 5 bases for V and 0 bases for J; bases not matched to a gene: 4. This CDR3 reads CAISSGLAGYSYEQYF. For the CDR3, the DNA is TGTGCCATCAGTTCGGGACTAGCGGGGTACTCCTACGAGCAGTACTTC.

Concerning this clone itself: The identical CDR3 is also encoded by other nucleotide sequences in the sample. The CDR3 coding sequence is TGTGCCAGCAGAAGAGGGACTAGCGTCTACGAGCAGTACTTC. It specifies CASRRGTSVYEQYF. This chain connects TRBV2 to TRBJ2-7; 10 bases agree with TRBD2. Trimming took 6 bases from V and 3 from J; bases not matched to a gene: 5. Germline values: CDR1 SNHLY, CDR2 FYNNEI. CDR3 length equals 14 residues.

The CDR3: CASSARQAPGGYYGYTF. For the CDR3, the DNA is TGTGCCAGCAGTGCCAGACAGGCTCCTGGAGGCTACTATGGCTACACCTTC. The chain links TRBV6-1 to TRBJ1-2, with a weak D call TRBD1 (6 bases). The CDR3 runs 17 residues. Trimming shortened V by 4 bases and J by 3 bases, and 21 bases separated the two germline ends. Germline V gene lookup returns CDR1 MNHNS and CDR2 SASEGT.

The chain joins TRBV6-5 to TRBJ2-5, with TRBD1 matching 7 bases. The CDR3 contains 13 residues. Germline V gives CDR1 MNHEY, CDR2 SVGAGI. The trim removed 6 bases at V and 7 bases at J, leaving 8 bases unmatched. The CDR3 here is CASRLPGQTTQYF. The CDR3 nucleotides read TGTGCCAGCAGACTTCCGGGACAGACGACCCAGTACTTC.